The rows below give T cell receptor beta chains drawn from one sample of a study of shared clonotypes between healthy human individuals. Using immunoSEQ multiplex PCR, the repertoire was profiled, and TCRdb retains in-frame clones only, with some absent. The table has about 2,200,000 clones, 85% to 95% seen once. Material for sequencing was naive CD8+ T cells from PBMCs. The receptors were gathered from a man younger than 30 in good health. Some clones in this sample may be carry-over from other donors' samples. Both conserved end residues are trimmed from each CDR3. A D gene is named only where the DNA matches it firmly.

j_call,d_call,v_call,cdr3_aa
TRBJ2-7,-,TRBV5-4,ASSLGASGFDEQY
TRBJ1-2,-,TRBV29-1,SVEGTTDPLRGYGYT
TRBJ2-4,-,TRBV6-6,ASTPGASAKNIQY
TRBJ2-7,-,TRBV9,ASSVQTGGGQY
TRBJ2-7,TRBD1,TRBV9,ASSAQTGPTYEQY
TRBJ1-2,-,TRBV4-3,ASSQEGEAGGTGYT
TRBJ1-1,-,TRBV2,ASTGGPGYTEAF
TRBJ1-4,-,TRBV5-4,ASSSIDGGTNEKLF
TRBJ2-3,-,TRBV15,ATNPRGEYGTQY
TRBJ1-1,-,TRBV25-1,ASSEYGQPNTEAF
TRBJ2-7,-,TRBV5-1,ASSLFPGGAYEQY
TRBJ2-5,-,TRBV28,ASSPRRGRGVETQY
TRBJ1-1,TRBD1,TRBV19,ASSPWTGGTEAF
TRBJ2-7,-,TRBV4-1,ASSQPGRGTYEQY
TRBJ2-5,-,TRBV6-7,ASSCQTRVERETQY
TRBJ1-2,TRBD1,TRBV27,ASSLARDRHGYT
TRBJ2-4,-,TRBV9,ASSERGKGDIQY
TRBJ1-1,TRBD1,TRBV4-1,ASSQAGTGVEAF
TRBJ2-2,-,TRBV6-6,ASTDKGLAGELF
TRBJ2-7,-,TRBV15,ATSLALGNYEQY
TRBJ2-7,TRBD2,TRBV5-5,ASSLEYGGASEQY
TRBJ1-1,-,TRBV2,ARRARGNTEAF